This T cell receptor beta chain comes out of a study of OX40 agonist ivuxolimab in advanced cancers. Study in general: Hepatocellular carcinoma, melanoma, renal cell or head and neck cancer occurred in dose-escalation patients. Therapy given before enrollment (anti-PD-1, anti-PD-L1 or anti-CTLA-4) was allowed, and around 44% had some. Study-wide points: Expanded clones were, on average, more numerous in CD8+ T cells than in CD4+. Researchers did not determine the expanded peripheral T cells' antigen specificity.

Data came from immunoSEQ multiplex PCR; TCRdb stores just in-frame clones and leaves some out. The sample gives about 62,000 clones, approximately 82% of which show up once; roughly 2.6% is in the top ten. In the case of this clone: Its specificity is unknown.

V gave up 4 bases and J gave up 4 bases, with 8 bases separating them. The germline gives CDR1 SGHDT, CDR2 YYEEEE. This CDR3 is built from 12 residues. The V call is TRBV5-6, the J call TRBJ1-1; no clear D gene. Sample: CD4+ or CD8+ T cells sorted from blood, taken in a trial of the OX40 agonist ivuxolimab. The receptor was isolated from an adult with an advanced solid tumor such as melanoma, head and neck, liver or kidney cancer. CDR3 sequence reads: CASSRVGTEAFF. The CDR3 nucleotides are TGTGCCAGCAGCCGGGTGGGCACTGAAGCTTTCTTT.